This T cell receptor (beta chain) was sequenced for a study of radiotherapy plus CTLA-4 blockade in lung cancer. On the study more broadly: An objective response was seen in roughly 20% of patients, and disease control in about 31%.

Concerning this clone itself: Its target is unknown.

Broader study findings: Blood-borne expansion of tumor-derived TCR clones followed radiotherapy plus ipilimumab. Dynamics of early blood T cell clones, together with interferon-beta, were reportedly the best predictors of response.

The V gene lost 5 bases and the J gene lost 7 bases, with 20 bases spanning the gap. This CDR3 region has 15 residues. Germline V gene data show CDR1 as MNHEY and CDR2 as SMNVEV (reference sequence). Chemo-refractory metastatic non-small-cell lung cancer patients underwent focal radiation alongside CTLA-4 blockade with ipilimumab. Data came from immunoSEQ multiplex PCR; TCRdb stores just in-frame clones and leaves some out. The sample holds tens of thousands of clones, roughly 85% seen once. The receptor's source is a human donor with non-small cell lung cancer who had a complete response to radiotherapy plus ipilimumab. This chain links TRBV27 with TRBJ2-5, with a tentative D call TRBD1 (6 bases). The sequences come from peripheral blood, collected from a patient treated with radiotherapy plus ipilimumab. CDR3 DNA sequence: TGTGCCAGCAGTCCCTGGACAGATAGCACACGGACCCAGTACTTC. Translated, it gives CASSPWTDSTRTQYF.